Listed below are T cell receptor beta chains from one sample, sequenced in a study of cytomegalovirus exposure and HLA in healthy donors. TCRdb's copy holds only in-frame clones and misses some; the assay was immunoSEQ multiplex PCR. The sample carries about 160,000 clones, approximately 80% recorded once. Sequencing was performed on PBMCs. The receptors stem from a man under 40 in good health and CMV-seronegative. CDR3s include the opening cysteine and the closing phenylalanine or tryptophan. The order of the fields is CDR3 DNA, CDR3 protein, J gene, V gene, D gene, clone size. A D gene is named only where the DNA matches it firmly. The listing skips clone size in some rows; elsewhere it reads once, few, many or a size class.

DNA: TGTGCCAGCAGCTCCAGAAGCGAGCAGTACTTC
CDR3: CASSSRSEQYF
J: TRBJ2-7
V: TRBV5-6
D: NA
size: NA

DNA: TGCGCCAGCAGCCATGAGAGTAGCGGGAGCTACGAGCAGTACTTC
CDR3: CASSHESSGSYEQYF
J: TRBJ2-7
V: TRBV4-1
D: TRBD2
size: NA

DNA: TGTGCCAGCAGCACGTGGACAGGGGGAGTGTGGGAAGAGACCCAGTACTTC
CDR3: CASSTWTGGVWEETQYF
J: TRBJ2-5
V: TRBV11-2
D: TRBD1
size: NA

DNA: TGCGCCAGCAGGGACAGGGGGAACACTGAAGCTTTCTTT
CDR3: CASRDRGNTEAFF
J: TRBJ1-1
V: TRBV5-1
D: TRBD1
size: NA

DNA: TGTGCCAGCAGTTTATTGGAGGGCAATCAGCCCCAGCATTTT
CDR3: CASSLLEGNQPQHF
J: TRBJ1-5
V: TRBV28
D: NA
size: NA

DNA: TGTGCCAGCAGCTTGGACCAGCGGGATGTCAATGAGCAGTTCTTC
CDR3: CASSLDQRDVNEQFF
J: TRBJ2-1
V: TRBV5-6
D: TRBD2
size: NA

DNA: TGCGCCAGCAGCCAGGCCGGGACAGCTAATGAAAAACTGTTTTTT
CDR3: CASSQAGTANEKLFF
J: TRBJ1-4
V: TRBV4-1
D: TRBD1
size: once

DNA: TGCGCCAGCAGCCAAGGAGGACAGGGCCTAGCCAAAAACATTCAGTACTTC
CDR3: CASSQGGQGLAKNIQYF
J: TRBJ2-4
V: TRBV4-1
D: TRBD1
size: few

DNA: TGTGCCACCAGCAGATTCCGGCGGGACACTGAAGCTTTCTTT
CDR3: CATSRFRRDTEAFF
J: TRBJ1-1
V: TRBV15
D: NA
size: NA

DNA: TGCGCCAGCAGCCGCGACAGGGGCTCTGGGGCCAACGTCCTGACTTTC
CDR3: CASSRDRGSGANVLTF
J: TRBJ2-6
V: TRBV5-1
D: TRBD1
size: NA

DNA: TGTGCCAGCTCACCACCGGGCGGGGAGGGCAATCAGCCCCAGCATTTT
CDR3: CASSPPGGEGNQPQHF
J: TRBJ1-5
V: TRBV18
D: NA
size: NA

DNA: TGTGCCTGGAGTAACAGGGGGATCAGAGAGACCCAGTACTTC
CDR3: CAWSNRGIRETQYF
J: TRBJ2-5
V: TRBV30
D: TRBD1
size: once

DNA: TGTGCCAGCAGCGCGGGACAGGGCCTCGCTAACTATGGCTACACCTTC
CDR3: CASSAGQGLANYGYTF
J: TRBJ1-2
V: TRBV9
D: TRBD1
size: NA

DNA: TGTGCCAGCAGCGTAGGATCAGGTTTCGGCTCTGGGGCCAACGTCCTGACTTTC
CDR3: CASSVGSGFGSGANVLTF
J: TRBJ2-6
V: TRBV9
D: NA
size: once

DNA: TGTGCCAGCAACCCCAAGGGGGCCCCCTATGGCTACACCTTC
CDR3: CASNPKGAPYGYTF
J: TRBJ1-2
V: TRBV27
D: TRBD1
size: once

DNA: TGTGCCAGCAGCCGGACTAGCGGGAGGGGTTGGTCCTACGAGCAGTACTTC
CDR3: CASSRTSGRGWSYEQYF
J: TRBJ2-7
V: TRBV13
D: TRBD2
size: NA

DNA: TGTGCCTGTAACAGGGGGCGGACAGATACGCAGTATTTT
CDR3: CACNRGRTDTQYF
J: TRBJ2-3
V: TRBV30
D: TRBD1
size: NA

DNA: TGCGCCAGCAGTGACTCGACAGGGGCGGATACGCAGTATTTT
CDR3: CASSDSTGADTQYF
J: TRBJ2-3
V: TRBV25-1
D: TRBD1
size: NA

DNA: TGTGCCTGCCAACCCGGACAGTCCACAGATACGCAGTATTTT
CDR3: CACQPGQSTDTQYF
J: TRBJ2-3
V: TRBV30
D: NA
size: NA

DNA: TGTGCCAGCAGCTTAGGTGGACACCTAGGCACTGAAGCTTTCTTT
CDR3: CASSLGGHLGTEAFF
J: TRBJ1-1
V: TRBV7-2
D: NA
size: NA

DNA: TGCGCCAGCAGTGAGGGGGGACAGCAAAACATTCAGTACTTC
CDR3: CASSEGGQQNIQYF
J: TRBJ2-4
V: TRBV10-1
D: TRBD1
size: NA

DNA: TGTGCCAGCAGCCGCGGGGACAGAACCTACAATGAGCAGTTCTTC
CDR3: CASSRGDRTYNEQFF
J: TRBJ2-1
V: TRBV6-6
D: NA
size: NA

DNA: TGCGCCAGCAGCTCTACCCAGGGGGCTGGGGCCAACGTCCTGACTTTC
CDR3: CASSSTQGAGANVLTF
J: TRBJ2-6
V: TRBV5-1
D: TRBD1
size: NA

DNA: TGTGCCAGCAGCCTGTGGACACAGAACACTGAAGCTTTCTTT
CDR3: CASSLWTQNTEAFF
J: TRBJ1-1
V: TRBV14
D: NA
size: NA

DNA: TGTGCCAGTTTTGATAGCTCTGGAAACACCATATATTTT
CDR3: CASFDSSGNTIYF
J: TRBJ1-3
V: TRBV28
D: NA
size: once

DNA: TGTGCCAGCAGCTCCCCTCCGGGACAGGGTCCTTACGAGCAGTACTTC
CDR3: CASSSPPGQGPYEQYF
J: TRBJ2-7
V: TRBV13
D: TRBD1
size: NA

DNA: TGTGCCACCAGCAACGCAGCCTCATCGACTGCTAACTATGGCTACACCTTC
CDR3: CATSNAASSTANYGYTF
J: TRBJ1-2
V: TRBV15
D: NA
size: NA

DNA: TGTGCCAGCAGACCCCCTGAGGGGGTAGAAAATCAGCCCCAGCATTTT
CDR3: CASRPPEGVENQPQHF
J: TRBJ1-5
V: TRBV7-3
D: NA
size: NA

DNA: TGTGCCAGCAGCTCTTGGACAGCCGATGAGCAGTTCTTC
CDR3: CASSSWTADEQFF
J: TRBJ2-1
V: TRBV5-5
D: NA
size: NA

DNA: TGTGCCAGTAGACCTCTAGCGGACTCCTACAATGAGCAGTTCTTC
CDR3: CASRPLADSYNEQFF
J: TRBJ2-1
V: TRBV19
D: TRBD2
size: NA

DNA: TGTGCCAGTAGTATTCCTTCGGGCACAGATACGCAGTATTTT
CDR3: CASSIPSGTDTQYF
J: TRBJ2-3
V: TRBV19
D: NA
size: NA

DNA: TGCGCCAGCAGCCAAGAAGGGGGGCGGGGGTATACTGAAGCTTTCTTT
CDR3: CASSQEGGRGYTEAFF
J: TRBJ1-1
V: TRBV4-1
D: NA
size: once

DNA: TGTGCCAGCAGCAGGTTTGGGGGGGGAACTTACAATGAGCAGTTCTTC
CDR3: CASSRFGGGTYNEQFF
J: TRBJ2-1
V: TRBV5-5
D: TRBD2
size: NA

DNA: TGCGCCAGCAGCCAAGAGGAGCGGGGGGGTGGAGAGACCCAGTACTTC
CDR3: CASSQEERGGGETQYF
J: TRBJ2-5
V: TRBV4-1
D: TRBD2
size: NA